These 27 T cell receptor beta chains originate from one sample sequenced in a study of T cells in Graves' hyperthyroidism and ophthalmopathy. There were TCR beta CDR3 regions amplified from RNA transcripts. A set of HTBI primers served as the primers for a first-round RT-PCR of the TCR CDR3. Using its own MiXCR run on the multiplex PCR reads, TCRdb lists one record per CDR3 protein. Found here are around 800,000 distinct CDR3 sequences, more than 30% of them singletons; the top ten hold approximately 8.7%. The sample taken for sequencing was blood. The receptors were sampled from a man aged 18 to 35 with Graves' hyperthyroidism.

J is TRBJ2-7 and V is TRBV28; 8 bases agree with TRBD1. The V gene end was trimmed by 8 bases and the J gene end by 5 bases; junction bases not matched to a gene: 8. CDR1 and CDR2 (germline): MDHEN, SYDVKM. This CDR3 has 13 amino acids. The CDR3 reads CASGVDRGHEQYF. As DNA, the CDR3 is TGTGCCAGCGGGGTCGACAGGGGCCACGAGCAGTACTTC.

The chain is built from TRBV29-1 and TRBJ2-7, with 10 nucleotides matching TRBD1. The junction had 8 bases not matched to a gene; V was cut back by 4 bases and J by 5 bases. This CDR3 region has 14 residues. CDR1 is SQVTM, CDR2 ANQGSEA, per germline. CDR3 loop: CSVGQGATGHEQYF. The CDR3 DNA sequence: TGCAGCGTTGGACAGGGGGCCACCGGGCACGAGCAGTACTTC.

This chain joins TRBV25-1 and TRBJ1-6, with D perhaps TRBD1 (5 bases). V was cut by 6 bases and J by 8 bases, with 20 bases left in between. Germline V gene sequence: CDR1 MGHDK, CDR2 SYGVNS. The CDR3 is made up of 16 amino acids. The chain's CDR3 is CASSDVLGTFHSPLHF. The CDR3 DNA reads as TGTGCCAGCAGCGATGTTCTGGGGACGTTTCATTCACCCCTCCACTTT.

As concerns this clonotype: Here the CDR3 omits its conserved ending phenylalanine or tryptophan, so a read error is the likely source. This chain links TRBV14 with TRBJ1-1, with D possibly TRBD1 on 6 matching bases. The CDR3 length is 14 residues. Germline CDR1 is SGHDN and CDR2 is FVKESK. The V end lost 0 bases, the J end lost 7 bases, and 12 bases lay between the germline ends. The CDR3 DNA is TGTGCCAGCAGCCAAGATCGGCCAGGGGTTGAAGCTTTCCTT. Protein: CASSQDRPGVEAFL.

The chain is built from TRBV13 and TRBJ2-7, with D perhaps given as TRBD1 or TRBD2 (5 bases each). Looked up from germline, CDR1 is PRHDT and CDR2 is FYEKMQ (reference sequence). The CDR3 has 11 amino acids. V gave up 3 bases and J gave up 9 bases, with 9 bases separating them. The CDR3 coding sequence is TGTGCCAGCAGCTTGGGACGGGGGCAGTACTTC. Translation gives CASSLGRGQYF.

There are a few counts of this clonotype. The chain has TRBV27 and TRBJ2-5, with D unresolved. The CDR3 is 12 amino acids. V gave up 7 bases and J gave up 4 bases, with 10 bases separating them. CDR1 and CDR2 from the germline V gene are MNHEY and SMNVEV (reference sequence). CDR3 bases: TGTGCCAGCAAACGGATCGGAGAGACCCAGTACTTC. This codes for CASKRIGETQYF.

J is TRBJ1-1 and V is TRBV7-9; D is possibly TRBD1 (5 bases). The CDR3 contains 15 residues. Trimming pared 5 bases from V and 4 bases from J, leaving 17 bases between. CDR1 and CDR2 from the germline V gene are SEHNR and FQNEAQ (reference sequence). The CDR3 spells CASSRVGTYGTEAFF. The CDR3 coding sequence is TGTGCCAGCAGCCGCGTAGGGACCTATGGCACTGAAGCTTTCTTT.

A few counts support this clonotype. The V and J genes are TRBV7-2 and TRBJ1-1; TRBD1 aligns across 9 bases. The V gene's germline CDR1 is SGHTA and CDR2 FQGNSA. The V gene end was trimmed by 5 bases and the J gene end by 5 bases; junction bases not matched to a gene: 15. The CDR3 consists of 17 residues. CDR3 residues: CASSVWTGARRDTEAFF. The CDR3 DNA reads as TGTGCCAGCAGCGTCTGGACAGGGGCGAGGAGAGATACTGAAGCTTTCTTT.

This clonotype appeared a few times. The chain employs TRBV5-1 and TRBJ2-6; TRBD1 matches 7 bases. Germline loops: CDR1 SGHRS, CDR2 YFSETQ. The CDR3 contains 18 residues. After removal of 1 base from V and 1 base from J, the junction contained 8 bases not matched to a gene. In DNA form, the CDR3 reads TGCGCCAGCAGCTTGACCCCGGGACAGTTTTCTGGGGCCAACGTCCTGACTTTC. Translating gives CASSLTPGQFSGANVLTF.

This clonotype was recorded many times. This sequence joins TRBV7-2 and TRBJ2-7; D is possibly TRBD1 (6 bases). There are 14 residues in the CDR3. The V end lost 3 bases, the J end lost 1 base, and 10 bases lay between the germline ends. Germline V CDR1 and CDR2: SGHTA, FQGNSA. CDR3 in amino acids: CASSFRGGSYEQYF. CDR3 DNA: TGTGCCAGCAGCTTTAGAGGGGGATCCTACGAGCAGTACTTC.

In DNA form, the CDR3 reads TGCGCCAGCAGCTTCAGGGAGGGACCACCCCTCCACTTT. Protein product: CASSFREGPPLHF. This chain joins TRBV5-1 and TRBJ1-6; possible D gene TRBD1, 5 bases. The CDR3 runs 13 residues. V was shortened by 2 bases and J by 11 bases, with 11 bases between the two germline ends. CDR1 and CDR2 from the germline V gene are SGHRS and YFSETQ. The full variable domain, completed using reference TRBV5-1 and TRBJ1-6, is KAGVTQTPRYLIKTRGQQVTLSCSPISGHRSVSWYQQTPGQGLQFLFEYFSETQRNKGNFPGRFSGRQFSNSRSEMNVSTLELGDSALYLCASSFREGPPLHFGNGTRLTVT.

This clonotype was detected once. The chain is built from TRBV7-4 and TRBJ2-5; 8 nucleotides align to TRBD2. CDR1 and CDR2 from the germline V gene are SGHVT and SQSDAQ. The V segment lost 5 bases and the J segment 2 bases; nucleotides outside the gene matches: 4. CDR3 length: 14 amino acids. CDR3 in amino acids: CASSGAGAQETQYF. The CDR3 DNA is TGTGCCAGCAGCGGAGCGGGAGCTCAAGAGACCCAGTACTTC.

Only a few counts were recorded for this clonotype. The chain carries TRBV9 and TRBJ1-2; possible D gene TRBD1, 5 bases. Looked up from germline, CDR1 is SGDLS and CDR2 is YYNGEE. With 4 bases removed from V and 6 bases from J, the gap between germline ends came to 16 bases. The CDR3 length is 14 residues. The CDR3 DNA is TGTGCCAGCAGCTCCCCGACAGCCGGTAATGGCTACACCTTC. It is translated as CASSSPTAGNGYTF.

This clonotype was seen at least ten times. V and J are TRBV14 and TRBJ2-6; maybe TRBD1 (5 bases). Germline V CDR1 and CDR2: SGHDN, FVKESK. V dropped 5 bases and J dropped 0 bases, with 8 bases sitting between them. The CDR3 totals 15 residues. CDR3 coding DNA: TGTGCCAGCAGCGACAGCTCCTCTGGGGCCAACGTCCTGACTTTC. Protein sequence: CASSDSSSGANVLTF.

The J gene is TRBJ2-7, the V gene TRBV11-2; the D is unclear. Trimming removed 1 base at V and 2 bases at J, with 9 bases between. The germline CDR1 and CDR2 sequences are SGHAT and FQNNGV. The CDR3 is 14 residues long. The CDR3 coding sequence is TGTGCCAGCAGCTTAGTGGGCATTGCCTACGAGCAGTACTTC. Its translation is CASSLVGIAYEQYF.

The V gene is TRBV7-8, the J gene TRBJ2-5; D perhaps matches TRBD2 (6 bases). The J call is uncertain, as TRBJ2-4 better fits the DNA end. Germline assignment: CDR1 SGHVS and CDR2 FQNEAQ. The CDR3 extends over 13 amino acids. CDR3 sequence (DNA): TGTGCCAGCAGACCCCGGGCGGGGAACATTCAGTACTTC. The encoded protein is CASRPRAGNIQYF.

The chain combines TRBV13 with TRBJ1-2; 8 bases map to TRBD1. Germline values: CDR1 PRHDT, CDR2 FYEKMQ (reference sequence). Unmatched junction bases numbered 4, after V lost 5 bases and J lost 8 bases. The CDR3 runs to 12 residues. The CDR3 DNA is TGTGCCAGCAGCCGACAGGGGAGAGGCTACACCTTC. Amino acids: CASSRQGRGYTF.

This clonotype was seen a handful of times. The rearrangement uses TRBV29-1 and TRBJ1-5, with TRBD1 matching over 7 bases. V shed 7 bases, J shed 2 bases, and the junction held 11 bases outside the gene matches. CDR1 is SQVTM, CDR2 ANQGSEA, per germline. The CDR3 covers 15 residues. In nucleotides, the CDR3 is TGCAGCGCCAGCAAAGCAGGGGGTGGCAATCAGCCCCAGCATTTT. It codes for CSASKAGGGNQPQHF.

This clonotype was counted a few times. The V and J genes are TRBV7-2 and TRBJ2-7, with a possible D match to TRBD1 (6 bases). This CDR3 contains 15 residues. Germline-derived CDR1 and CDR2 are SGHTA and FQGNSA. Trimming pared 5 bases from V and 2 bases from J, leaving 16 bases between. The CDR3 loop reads CASSEAQGQTYEQYF. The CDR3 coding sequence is TGTGCCAGCAGCGAAGCACAGGGTCAAACCTACGAGCAGTACTTC.

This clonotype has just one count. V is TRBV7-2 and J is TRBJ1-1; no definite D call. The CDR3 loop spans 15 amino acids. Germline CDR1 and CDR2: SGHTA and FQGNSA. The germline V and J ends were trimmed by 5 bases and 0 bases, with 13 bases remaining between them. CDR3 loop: CASSQAGTMNTEAFF. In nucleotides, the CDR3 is TGTGCCAGCAGCCAAGCGGGTACCATGAACACTGAAGCTTTCTTT.

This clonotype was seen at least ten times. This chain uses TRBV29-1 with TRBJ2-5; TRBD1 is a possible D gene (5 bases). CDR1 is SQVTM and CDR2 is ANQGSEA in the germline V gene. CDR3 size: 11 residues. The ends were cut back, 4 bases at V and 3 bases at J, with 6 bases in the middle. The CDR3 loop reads CSVVGEETQYF. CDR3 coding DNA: TGCAGCGTTGTAGGGGAAGAGACCCAGTACTTC.

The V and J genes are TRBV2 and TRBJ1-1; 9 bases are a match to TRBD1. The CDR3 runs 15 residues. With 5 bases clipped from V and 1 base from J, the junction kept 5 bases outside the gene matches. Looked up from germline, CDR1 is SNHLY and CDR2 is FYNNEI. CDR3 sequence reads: CASSILTGGNTEAFF. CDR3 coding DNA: TGTGCCAGCAGTATCCTGACAGGGGGGAACACTGAAGCTTTCTTT.

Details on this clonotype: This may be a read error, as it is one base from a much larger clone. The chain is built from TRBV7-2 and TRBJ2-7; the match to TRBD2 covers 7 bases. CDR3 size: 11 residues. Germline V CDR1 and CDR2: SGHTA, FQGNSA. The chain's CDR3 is CASRLAYEQCF. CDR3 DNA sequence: TGTGCCAGTAGACTAGCTTACGAGCAGTGCTTC.

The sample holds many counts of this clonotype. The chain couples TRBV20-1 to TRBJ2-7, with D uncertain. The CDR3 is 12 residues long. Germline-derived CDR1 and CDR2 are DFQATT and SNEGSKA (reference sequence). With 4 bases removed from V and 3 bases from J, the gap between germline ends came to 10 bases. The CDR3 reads CSAMGTNYEQYF. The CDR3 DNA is TGCAGTGCTATGGGCACCAACTACGAGCAGTACTTC.

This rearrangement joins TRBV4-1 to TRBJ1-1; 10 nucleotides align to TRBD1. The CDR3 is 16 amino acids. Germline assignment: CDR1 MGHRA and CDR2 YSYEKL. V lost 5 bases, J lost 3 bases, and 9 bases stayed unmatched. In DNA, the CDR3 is TGCGCCAGCAGCGGGACAGGGGTTGACGCGGACACTGAAGCTTTCTTT. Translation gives CASSGTGVDADTEAFF.

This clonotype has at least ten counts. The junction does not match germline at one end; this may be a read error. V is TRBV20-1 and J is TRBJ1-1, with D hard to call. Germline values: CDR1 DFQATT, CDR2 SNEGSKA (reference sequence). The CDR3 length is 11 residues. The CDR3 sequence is CSAKGNTEAFF. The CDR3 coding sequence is TGCAGCGCTAAGGGGAACACTGAAGCTTTCTTT.

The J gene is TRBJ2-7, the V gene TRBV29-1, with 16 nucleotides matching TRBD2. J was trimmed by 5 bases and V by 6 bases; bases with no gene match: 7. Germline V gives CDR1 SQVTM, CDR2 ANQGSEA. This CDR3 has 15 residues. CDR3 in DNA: TGCAGCGTGTCGGGACTAGCGGGAGGGCCCCACGAGCAGTACTTC. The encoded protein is CSVSGLAGGPHEQYF.